This TCR beta chain was captured by sequencing in a study of T cell responses to AZD1222 COVID-19 vaccine. Profiling relied on immunoSEQ multiplex PCR, and the TCRdb table lists in-frame clones only, not all of them. Of roughly 140,000 clones detected, 75% to 95% appear once; the ten largest clones hold around 1.9%. CDR1 is KGHDR, CDR2 SFDVKD, per germline. CDR3 length: 21 amino acids. V trimming: 4 bases; J trimming: 2 bases; junction bases outside the gene matches: 14. Study outcomes and limitations: It was only after the peak T cell response that any repertoires were sampled. White British donors predominated, females outnumbered males, and clonal diversity was possibly underestimated.

Details on this clone: Antigen unknown.

The chain has TRBV24-1 and TRBJ2-2; TRBD2 agrees at 14 bases. This specimen consisted of peripheral blood, obtained on day 0 of AZD1222 vaccination. This clonotype originated in an adult in good health. CDR3 protein: CATSDPKGLAGDWGNTGELFF. The CDR3 DNA reads as TGTGCCACCAGTGACCCAAAGGGACTAGCGGGAGATTGGGGAAACACCGGGGAGCTGTTTTTT.